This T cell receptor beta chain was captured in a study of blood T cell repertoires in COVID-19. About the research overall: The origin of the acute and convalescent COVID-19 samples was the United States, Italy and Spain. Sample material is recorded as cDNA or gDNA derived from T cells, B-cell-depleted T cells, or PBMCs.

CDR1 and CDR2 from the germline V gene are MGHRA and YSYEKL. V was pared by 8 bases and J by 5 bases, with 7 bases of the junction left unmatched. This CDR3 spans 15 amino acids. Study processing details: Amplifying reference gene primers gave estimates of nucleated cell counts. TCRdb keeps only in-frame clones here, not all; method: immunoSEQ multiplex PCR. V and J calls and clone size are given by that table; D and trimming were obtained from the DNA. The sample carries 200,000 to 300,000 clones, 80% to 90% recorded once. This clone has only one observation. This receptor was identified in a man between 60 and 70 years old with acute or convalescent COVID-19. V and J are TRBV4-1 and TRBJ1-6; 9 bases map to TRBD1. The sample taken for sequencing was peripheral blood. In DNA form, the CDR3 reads TGCGCCAGCGCTACACAGGGGGCGGATAATTCACCCCTCCACTTT. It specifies CASATQGADNSPLHF.